The 27 T cell receptor beta chains reported below all come from one sample, sequenced in a study of T cell repertoires and HLA-DP antigens. Antigens of these TCRs are unknown. The method was immunoSEQ multiplex PCR; TCRdb's version includes in-frame clones alone and lacks a portion of them. The table records about 89,000 clones, more than 75% of them present only once. Material: CD4+ T cells from PBMCs. Every receptor here comes from a man aged 45-65 years in good health and CMV-seronegative.

Here the CDR3 reads CASSLPGGRSSYNEQFF. The CDR3 region has the DNA TGTGCCAGCTCACTCCCCGGAGGGAGGAGCTCCTACAATGAGCAGTTCTTC. V and J are TRBV18 and TRBJ2-1; possibly TRBD2 for D (6 bases). CDR3 length: 17 amino acids. Germline values: CDR1 KGHSH, CDR2 LQKENI. Deletions cut 4 bases from V and 0 bases from J, with 16 bases between.

The DNA for the CDR3 is TGTGCCAGCAGTTACTCGGGGGGTACCGATCAGCCCCAGCATTTT. It encodes CASSYSGGTDQPQHF. The chain couples TRBV6-5 to TRBJ1-5; D is possibly TRBD1 (5 bases). The germline V gene has CDR1 MNHEY and CDR2 SVGAGI. V lost 0 bases and J lost 5, with 11 bases in between. CDR3 size: 15 residues.

The genes are TRBV7-9 and TRBJ1-4; TRBD1 might be the D (6 bases). This CDR3 is built from 14 residues. Germline V CDR1 and CDR2: SEHNR, FQNEAQ (reference sequence). Trimming pared 2 bases from V and 7 bases from J, leaving 11 bases between. This CDR3 is CASSLRGAGEKLFF. CDR3 nucleotide sequence: TGTGCCAGCAGCTTACGGGGGGCAGGTGAAAAACTGTTTTTT.

This chain links TRBV4-3 with TRBJ1-2; D is undetermined. The CDR3 has 14 residues. Trimming cost V 0 bases and J 3 bases, with 8 bases left between them. In germline, CDR1 is LGHNA, CDR2 YSLEER. In DNA, the CDR3 is TGCGCCAGCAGCCAAGAGCCAAATGACTATGGCTACACCTTC. Protein sequence: CASSQEPNDYGYTF.

Only one count was recorded for this clone. The V gene is TRBV6-5, the J gene TRBJ1-5; D is undetermined. With 6 bases removed from V and 3 bases from J, the gap between germline ends came to 12 bases. The CDR3 extends over 14 amino acids. Germline V CDR1 and CDR2: MNHEY, SVGAGI. For the CDR3, the DNA is TGTGCCAGCAGCTTAGGGCAGCACAATCAGCCCCAGCATTTT. This codes for CASSLGQHNQPQHF.

V and J are TRBV2 and TRBJ1-2; D possibly corresponds to TRBD1 (6 bases). V was cut by 11 bases and J by 3 bases, with 16 bases left in between. The CDR3 covers 13 residues. CDR1 is SNHLY and CDR2 is FYNNEI in the germline V gene. The CDR3 is CAGQRDGDYGYTF. DNA of the CDR3: TGTGCCGGACAGAGGGACGGTGACTATGGCTACACCTTC.

The V and J genes are TRBV10-1 and TRBJ2-1; D remains unclear. The CDR3 is 14 amino acids. The germline V gene has CDR1 WNHNN and CDR2 SYGVQD (reference sequence). V was cut by 4 bases and J by 4 bases, with 11 bases left in between. The chain's CDR3 is CASSAVRGYNEQFF. For the CDR3, the DNA is TGCGCCAGCAGTGCGGTCCGCGGATACAATGAGCAGTTCTTC.

V and J are TRBV5-1 and TRBJ2-1; the D is unclear. The germline V gene encodes CDR1 SGHRS and CDR2 YFSETQ. The CDR3 runs 13 residues. V was shortened by 0 bases and J by 11 bases, with 12 bases between the two germline ends. The CDR3, as DNA: TGCGCCAGCAGCTTGGGAACAGAGGAGCAGCAGTTCTTC. Translated: CASSLGTEEQQFF.

This chain connects TRBV11-2 to TRBJ1-1; 7 bases map to TRBD1. Looked up from germline, CDR1 is SGHAT and CDR2 is FQNNGV. CDR3 length: 15 residues. V lost 4 bases to trimming and J lost 1 base; unmatched junction nucleotides: 6. CDR3 in DNA: TGTGCCAGCAGCTCAGAACAGGGGCGGAACACTGAAGCTTTCTTT. As protein: CASSSEQGRNTEAFF.

V gene TRBV6-5 combines with J gene TRBJ2-7, with TRBD1 matching over 8 bases. The J segment lost 0 bases and the V segment lost 2 bases, leaving 3 bases of the junction unmatched. Germline CDR1 and CDR2: MNHEY and SVGAGI. There are 15 residues in the CDR3. DNA for the CDR3: TGTGCCAGCAGTTACGCAGGACAGGGCTCCTACGAGCAGTACTTC. Translation: CASSYAGQGSYEQYF.

The J gene is TRBJ1-2, the V gene TRBV28, with a possible D match to TRBD1 (5 bases). The V gene's germline CDR1 is MDHEN and CDR2 SYDVKM. Between the trimmed V and J ends, which lost 7 bases and 8 bases, there was a span of 20 bases. This CDR3 region has 14 residues. CDR3 in amino acids: CASTLPGPSLGYTF. CDR3 in DNA: TGTGCCAGCACCCTGCCAGGGCCCTCACTGGGCTACACCTTC.

The V gene is TRBV2, the J gene TRBJ2-5, with TRBD2 matching 7 bases. The CDR3 loop spans 14 amino acids. CDR1 and CDR2 from the germline V gene are SNHLY and FYNNEI. V shed 7 bases and J 2 bases; nucleotides not matched to a gene: 7. CDR3 DNA sequence: TGTGCCAGCAAATCACTAGCGACACAAGAGACCCAGTACTTC. Its protein product is CASKSLATQETQYF.

The chain is built from TRBV4-3 and TRBJ1-5, with 8 positions matching TRBD1. The germline gives CDR1 LGHNA, CDR2 YSLEER. This CDR3 comprises 15 residues. Losses at the gene ends were 0 bases for V and 6 bases for J; bases not matched to a gene: 4. This CDR3 reads CASSQDRGLSQPQHF. The DNA for the CDR3 is TGCGCCAGCAGCCAAGACAGGGGGCTGAGTCAGCCCCAGCATTTT.

This clone was found a few times. The rearrangement uses TRBV18 and TRBJ1-2; D perhaps matches TRBD1 (5 bases). Germline CDR1 and CDR2: KGHSH and LQKENI. V lost 4 bases and J lost 6, with 12 bases in between. The CDR3 consists of 13 residues. CDR3 in DNA: TGTGCCAGCTCACGGGACGGGGGAGATGGCTACACCTTC. Translation: CASSRDGGDGYTF.

The chain has TRBV12-5 and TRBJ2-5; D gene ambiguous. The CDR3 covers 13 residues. Trimming removed 1 base from V and 5 bases from J, with 8 bases in between. The germline gives CDR1 LGHNT, CDR2 FRNRAP. The CDR3 DNA reads TGTGCTAGTGGTTTGGGCTTGGGGGAGACCCAGTACTTC. Translating gives CASGLGLGETQYF. Supplemented by reference TRBV12-5 and TRBJ2-5, the full variable domain reads DARVTQTPRHKVTEMGQEVTMRCQPILGHNTVFWYRQTMMQGLELLAYFRNRAPLDDSGMPKDRFSAEMPDATLATLKIQPSEPRDSAVYFCASGLGLGETQYFGPGTRLLVL.

This chain connects TRBV5-4 to TRBJ1-3, with D maybe TRBD1 (6 bases). Per the germline V gene, CDR1 is SGHNT and CDR2 is YYREEE (reference sequence). CDR3 size: 15 residues. Between the trimmed V and J ends, which lost 4 bases and 0 bases, there was a span of 11 bases. The CDR3 reads CASSQGQRSGNTIYF. The CDR3 region has the DNA TGTGCCAGCAGCCAAGGACAGCGCTCTGGAAACACCATATATTTT.

The V and J genes are TRBV6-1 and TRBJ1-6; D unclear. This CDR3 contains 13 residues. Germline loops: CDR1 MNHNS, CDR2 SASEGT. V lost 11 bases and J lost 10, with 18 bases in between. This CDR3 is CAGHRDQASPLHF. CDR3 DNA sequence: TGTGCCGGCCACCGGGATCAGGCCTCACCCCTCCACTTT.

This chain connects TRBV19 to TRBJ1-5; D perhaps matches TRBD1 (6 bases). CDR1 is LNHDA and CDR2 is SQIVND in the germline V gene (reference sequence). Trimming stripped 5 bases from V and 3 bases from J, with 11 bases between. This CDR3 is 14 amino acids long. CDR3 amino acids: CASSPQGYNQPQHF. Here the CDR3 DNA reads TGTGCCAGTAGTCCTCAGGGGTACAATCAGCCCCAGCATTTT.

This rearrangement joins TRBV30 to TRBJ2-5; 12 bases are shared with TRBD1. The CDR3 runs 17 residues. V lost 2 bases to trimming and J lost 5 bases; unmatched junction nucleotides: 12. The germline gives CDR1 GTSNPN, CDR2 SVGIG (reference sequence). The CDR3 is CAWSPLGQGAFRETQYF. The CDR3, as DNA: TGTGCCTGGAGTCCCCTGGGACAGGGGGCATTCAGGGAGACCCAGTACTTC.

Of note for this clone: Other DNA sequences in the same sample also yield this CDR3. The V call is TRBV7-3, the J call TRBJ1-1; D gene ambiguous. CDR1 is SGHTA, CDR2 FQGTGA, per germline. The CDR3 runs to 15 residues. V lost 1 base to trimming and J lost 1 base, with 10 bases between them. CDR3 sequence (DNA): TGTGCCAGCAGCTTAAGAGGCGATCCGAACACTGAAGCTTTCTTT. It specifies CASSLRGDPNTEAFF.

This clone showed up just once. The chain employs TRBV7-6 and TRBJ1-3, with D perhaps TRBD1 (5 bases). The CDR3 extends over 18 amino acids. Germline V gene sequence: CDR1 SGHVS, CDR2 FNYEAQ. V was trimmed by 5 bases and J by 3 bases, leaving 23 bases between them. CDR3 nucleotides: TGTGCCAGCAGCCCAGTACGGGGCAGGGCGGTTTTTGGAAACACCATATATTTT. It codes for CASSPVRGRAVFGNTIYF. Supplemented by reference TRBV7-6 and TRBJ1-3, the full variable domain reads GAGVSQSPRYKVTKRGQDVALRCDPISGHVSLYWYRQALGQGPEFLTYFNYEAQQDKSGLPNDRFSAERPEGSISTLTIQRTEQRDSAMYRCASSPVRGRAVFGNTIYFGEGSWLTVV.

This chain uses TRBV6-1 with TRBJ2-1; tentatively, D is TRBD2 (6 bases). The CDR3 runs to 13 residues. Trimming left V 0 bases short and J 10 bases short, with 10 bases between. Germline CDR1 MNHNS, CDR2 SASEGT. CDR3 region: CASSEAWRGEQFF. CDR3 bases: TGTGCCAGCAGTGAAGCCTGGCGGGGCGAGCAGTTCTTC.

The chain links TRBV30 to TRBJ1-2; no firm D call. With 1 base removed from V and 8 bases from J, the gap between germline ends came to 14 bases. Germline lookup yields CDR1 GTSNPN and CDR2 SVGIG (reference sequence). The CDR3 length is 13 residues. CDR3 region: CAWSGLSGSGYTF. CDR3 nucleotides: TGTGCCTGGAGTGGGCTTTCGGGATCAGGCTACACCTTC. Supplemented by reference TRBV30 and TRBJ1-2, the full variable domain reads SQTIHQWPATLVQPVGSPLSLECTVEGTSNPNLYWYRQAAGRGLQLLFYSVGIGQISSEVPQNLSASRPQDRQFILSSKKLLLSDSGFYLCAWSGLSGSGYTFGSGTRLTVV.

The rearrangement links TRBV7-8 to TRBJ1-5; D not resolved. The germline gives CDR1 SGHVS, CDR2 FQNEAQ. V gave up 2 bases and J gave up 0 bases, with 8 bases separating them. This CDR3 has 15 amino acids. The CDR3 region has the DNA TGTGCCAGCAGCTTAACCTTAGATAGCAATCAGCCCCAGCATTTT. As protein: CASSLTLDSNQPQHF.

The rearrangement joins TRBV6-5 to TRBJ1-2; the D gene is possibly TRBD1 (6 bases). The CDR3 contains 12 residues. V was clipped by 6 bases and J by 12 bases, with 17 bases between them. Per germline, CDR1 MNHEY and CDR2 SVGAGI. CDR3 in amino acids: CASRDRPNMDTF. CDR3 DNA sequence: TGTGCCAGCAGAGACAGGCCTAACATGGACACCTTC.

This clone was counted once. V gene TRBV5-1 combines with J gene TRBJ2-2, with a tentative D call TRBD1 (6 bases). Germline lookup yields CDR1 SGHRS and CDR2 YFSETQ. Trimming took 4 bases from V and 3 from J, leaving 16 bases between them. The CDR3 contains 16 residues. CDR3 amino acids: CASSPHRVEDTGELFF. The CDR3 DNA reads as TGCGCCAGCAGCCCTCACAGGGTCGAGGACACCGGGGAGCTGTTTTTT. Together with reference TRBV5-1 and TRBJ2-2, the CDR3 gives the full variable domain: KAGVTQTPRYLIKTRGQQVTLSCSPISGHRSVSWYQQTPGQGLQFLFEYFSETQRNKGNFPGRFSGRQFSNSRSEMNVSTLELGDSALYLCASSPHRVEDTGELFFGEGSRLTVL.

This clone counts as medium-sized. V usage is TRBV19 and J usage is TRBJ1-5, with D perhaps TRBD1 (5 bases). Germline assignment: CDR1 LNHDA and CDR2 SQIVND (reference sequence). This CDR3 spans 15 amino acids. Trimming cost V 0 bases and J 5 bases, with 11 bases left between them. The CDR3 DNA follows: TGTGCCAGTAGTATAGATGGGGGAAGGGATCAGCCCCAGCATTTT. Translating gives CASSIDGGRDQPQHF.